One sample yielded the 17 T cell receptor beta chains listed below, sequenced in a study of TIL therapy for anti-PD-1-resistant metastatic lung cancer. The immunoSEQ assay was v3. The repertoire was sequenced with immunoSEQ multiplex PCR; TCRdb's copy has only in-frame clones and lacks some. The data contain approximately 16,000 clones, approximately 69% of them seen just once; the ten biggest clones take up under 45%. Documented time point: pre-treatment sample, taken before nivolumab and TIL therapy. The material was blood, obtained at baseline. The receptor set was obtained from a person aged 25 to 80 with non-small cell lung cancer.

The chain uses TRBV13 and TRBJ2-3, with D possibly being TRBD1 (5 bases). V was clipped by 0 bases and J by 4 bases, with 8 bases between them. There are 14 residues in the CDR3. The germline CDR1 and CDR2 sequences are PRHDT and FYEKMQ (reference sequence). Here the CDR3 reads CASSLGGVADTQYF. As DNA, the CDR3 is TGTGCCAGCAGCTTAGGAGGGGTAGCAGATACGCAGTATTTT.

The chain employs TRBV6-5 and TRBJ2-1; 9 positions match TRBD2. Germline V lookup: CDR1 MNHEY, CDR2 SVGAGI. The CDR3 has 15 residues. V dropped 5 bases and J dropped 0; count of bases not matched to a gene: 2. CDR3 in DNA: TGTGCCAGCAGTGCTAGCGGGGACTCCTACAATGAGCAGTTCTTC. It specifies CASSASGDSYNEQFF.

The rearrangement links TRBV4-1 to TRBJ2-7; the D gene is possibly TRBD2 (5 bases). Germline CDR1 MGHRA, CDR2 YSYEKL. The ends were cut back, 4 bases at V and 4 bases at J, with 20 bases in the middle. CDR3 length: 16 residues. As DNA, the CDR3 is TGCGCCAGCAGCCTAGCCCCGGGGTTCGTTTCGTACGAGCAGTACTTC. The encoded protein is CASSLAPGFVSYEQYF.

The chain combines TRBV4-1 with TRBJ1-5, with 9 bases lining up with TRBD1. This CDR3 region has 19 residues. The V gene's germline CDR1 is MGHRA and CDR2 YSYEKL. Trimming took 0 bases from V and 1 from J; bases not matched to a gene: 10. CDR3 coding DNA: TGCGCCAGCAGCCAAGATCGGGGGACAGGGATGTTAAGCAATCAGCCCCAGCATTTT. It codes for CASSQDRGTGMLSNQPQHF.

CDR3 protein: CASSLDRGGGRTF. The CDR3 DNA reads as TGTGCCAGCAGCCTCGACAGGGGCGGGGGTAGGACCTTC. The chain uses TRBV11-3 and TRBJ1-2; 8 bases are a match to TRBD1. Per the germline V gene, CDR1 is SGHNT and CDR2 is YENEEA. The CDR3 consists of 13 residues. V was pared by 5 bases and J by 14 bases, with 13 bases of the junction left unmatched. The full variable domain, in which reference TRBV11-3 and TRBJ1-2 provide the parts outside the CDR3, is EAGVVQSPRYKIIEKKQPVAFWCNPISGHNTLYWYLQNLGQGPELLIRYENEEAVDDSQLPKDRFSAERLKGVDSTLKIQPAELGDSAVYLCASSLDRGGGRTFGSGTRLTVV.

CDR3 sequence (DNA): TGTGCCAGCAGCTTAGGGGTAGCACTACAGAACACTGAAGCTTTCTTT. Protein product: CASSLGVALQNTEAFF. This sequence joins TRBV11-3 and TRBJ1-1; D is unresolved. The V end was cut by 1 base, the J end by 1 base, with 13 bases between. Germline lookup yields CDR1 SGHNT and CDR2 YENEEA. The CDR3 is 16 residues long. The whole variable domain, filled in from reference TRBV11-3 and TRBJ1-1, reads EAGVVQSPRYKIIEKKQPVAFWCNPISGHNTLYWYLQNLGQGPELLIRYENEEAVDDSQLPKDRFSAERLKGVDSTLKIQPAELGDSAVYLCASSLGVALQNTEAFFGQGTRLTVV.

The chain uses TRBV7-9 and TRBJ2-7; 7 bases are a match to TRBD2. The trim removed 4 bases at V and 2 bases at J, leaving 8 bases unmatched. There are 15 residues in the CDR3. Germline CDR1 SEHNR, CDR2 FQNEAQ (reference sequence). The CDR3 DNA reads as TGTGCCAGCAGCTACGTCCGGGACTATCCCTACGAGCAGTACTTC. The encoded protein is CASSYVRDYPYEQYF.

This clone was observed a few times. The chain carries TRBV7-3 and TRBJ2-1, with TRBD2 matching 7 bases. Germline CDR1 and CDR2: SGHTA and FQGTGA. Germline trimming cut 5 bases from V and 2 bases from J; bases unmatched to any gene: 15. The CDR3 loop spans 18 amino acids. The CDR3 reads CASSDGAGLGRPYNEQFF. The CDR3 DNA reads TGTGCCAGCAGCGACGGGGCTGGACTAGGCCGACCCTACAATGAGCAGTTCTTC. Full variable domain (outside the CDR3, taken from reference TRBV7-3 and TRBJ2-1): GAGVSQTPSNKVTEKGKYVELRCDPISGHTALYWYRQSLGQGPEFLIYFQGTGAADDSGLPNDRFFAVRPEGSVSTLKIQRTERGDSAVYLCASSDGAGLGRPYNEQFFGPGTRLTVL.

The chain employs TRBV6-1 and TRBJ2-5; no reliable D call. Trimming took 4 bases from V and 4 from J, leaving 7 bases between them. Germline loops: CDR1 MNHNS, CDR2 SASEGT. The CDR3 consists of 12 residues. The CDR3 loop reads CASSGYPETQYF. In DNA form, the CDR3 reads TGTGCCAGCAGTGGATACCCAGAGACCCAGTACTTC.

The genes are TRBV6-5 and TRBJ2-5; D may match TRBD1 or TRBD2 (5 bases each). Deletions cut 5 bases from V and 7 bases from J, with 14 bases between. The length of the CDR3 is 13 residues. Germline CDR1 and CDR2: MNHEY and SVGAGI. The CDR3 nucleotides read TGTGCCAGCAGTAACCTGCCTGGGACGACCCAGTACTTC. Protein product: CASSNLPGTTQYF.

The rearrangement links TRBV29-1 to TRBJ2-7; 8 bases align to TRBD2. The CDR3 sequence is 18 residues long. J lost 2 bases, V lost 6 bases, and 21 bases had no gene match. CDR1 is SQVTM and CDR2 is ANQGSEA in the germline V gene. The CDR3 nucleotides read TGCAGCGTCGTGATAAACCGGGGGGGGGCCAGGAATACCTACGAGCAGTACTTC. This gives the protein CSVVINRGGARNTYEQYF.

This clone showed up just a few times. CDR3 amino acids: CASSLAGTETGELFF. For the CDR3, the DNA is TGCGCCAGCAGCTTGGCGGGAACAGAGACCGGGGAGCTGTTTTTT. The genes are TRBV5-1 and TRBJ2-2, with a weak D call TRBD2 (5 bases). There are 15 residues in the CDR3. CDR1 is SGHRS, CDR2 YFSETQ, per germline. Trimming removed 0 bases from V and 5 bases from J, with 11 bases in between.

This clone was seen only a few times. J is TRBJ1-6 and V is TRBV11-2, with a tentative D call TRBD1 (5 bases). The CDR3 extends over 16 amino acids. Trimming removed 1 base from V and 0 bases from J, with 7 bases in between. Per the germline V gene, CDR1 is SGHAT and CDR2 is FQNNGV. CDR3 DNA sequence: TGTGCCAGCAGCTTAGTGAGGGGCTCCTATAATTCACCCCTCCACTTT. Translated: CASSLVRGSYNSPLHF.

The V call is TRBV19, the J call TRBJ2-1; D gene unclear. Looked up from germline, CDR1 is LNHDA and CDR2 is SQIVND (reference sequence). The germline V and J ends were trimmed by 4 bases and 4 bases, with 5 bases remaining between them. The CDR3 is 12 amino acids. DNA of the CDR3: TGTGCCAGTAGTAAAATTTACAATGAGCAGTTCTTC. As protein: CASSKIYNEQFF. Drawing the rest from reference TRBV19 and TRBJ2-1, the complete variable domain is DGGITQSPKYLFRKEGQNVTLSCEQNLNHDAMYWYRQDPGQGLRLIYYSQIVNDFQKGDIAEGYSVSREKKESFPLTVTSAQKNPTAFYLCASSKIYNEQFFGPGTRLTVL.

This chain joins TRBV6-5 and TRBJ1-4; 8 bases fit TRBD1. After removal of 4 bases from V and 7 bases from J, the junction contained 5 bases not matched to a gene. The CDR3 consists of 14 residues. Per germline, CDR1 MNHEY and CDR2 SVGAGI. The CDR3 protein is CASSSQGAGEKLFF. CDR3 DNA sequence: TGTGCCAGCAGTTCGCAGGGGGCAGGTGAAAAACTGTTTTTT.

The chain employs TRBV7-3 and TRBJ1-1; TRBD1 is a possible D gene (5 bases). Germline CDR1 is SGHTA and CDR2 is FQGTGA. Trimming took 5 bases from V and 4 from J, leaving 11 bases between them. The CDR3 spans 13 residues. CDR3: CASSTQGATEAFF. The CDR3 nucleotides are TGTGCCAGCAGCACCCAGGGTGCCACTGAAGCTTTCTTT.

This clone is categorized as large. The junction and the germline gene differ at one end; a read error may be behind it. This chain joins TRBV4-3 and TRBJ2-5, with no clear D. The CDR3 is made up of 14 amino acids. Germline assignment: CDR1 LGHNA and CDR2 YSLEER. CDR3 protein: CASSPSTRQGTQYF. CDR3 coding DNA: TGCGCCAGCAGCCCATCCACTCGCCAAGGGACCCAGTACTTC.